These 8 T cell receptor beta chains were sequenced from one sample in a study of graft-versus-host responses after intestinal transplantation. The method was immunoSEQ multiplex PCR; TCRdb's version includes in-frame clones alone and lacks a portion of them. The table has fewer than 60,000 clones, roughly 80% seen once; the top ten hold 0.45% to 0.55%. Their target antigens are unknown. Sequenced material: unstimulated CD4+ T cells sorted from spleen or lymph node cells, taken before transplant. The receptor source for this set is a human donor who was the organ donor for an intestinal transplant.

V usage is TRBV30 and J usage is TRBJ2-5; no clear D gene. This CDR3 has 11 amino acids. Trimming took off 0 bases at V and 11 bases at J, with 10 bases between the two ends. Germline V gives CDR1 GTSNPN, CDR2 SVGIG (reference sequence). This chain's CDR3 is CAWSVWVEQYF. The CDR3 bases are TGTGCCTGGAGTGTATGGGTAGAACAGTACTTC.

The chain combines TRBV5-4 with TRBJ2-1; tentative D call: TRBD1 (6 bases). V was cut by 4 bases and J by 1 base, with 12 bases left in between. The CDR3 runs to 15 residues. Germline V CDR1 and CDR2: SGHNT, YYREEE (reference sequence). DNA for the CDR3: TGTGCCAGCAGCCCAGGGACAACGTCCTACAATGAGCAGTTCTTC. Protein: CASSPGTTSYNEQFF.

The CDR3, as DNA: TGCAGTGCTATGGACAGAACTGAGCAGTACTTC. Its translation is CSAMDRTEQYF. The chain couples TRBV20-1 to TRBJ2-7, with TRBD1 as a possible D gene (6 bases). The CDR3 spans 11 residues. V dropped 4 bases and J dropped 7 bases, with 11 bases sitting between them. The germline gives CDR1 DFQATT, CDR2 SNEGSKA (reference sequence).

CDR3 in DNA: TGTGCCAGCAGGCCGACAGGGAACACTGAAGCTTTCTTT. Translated: CASRPTGNTEAFF. The rearrangement links TRBV6-8 to TRBJ1-1, with D possibly TRBD1 on 6 matching bases. Trimming took off 6 bases at V and 1 base at J, with 9 bases between the two ends. Germline loops: CDR1 MNHGY, CDR2 SAAAGT. The CDR3 sequence is 13 residues long.

A single count supports this clone. This chain uses TRBV9 with TRBJ2-3, with no clear D. The CDR3 runs to 16 residues. Trimming took 4 bases from V and 0 from J, leaving 15 bases between them. CDR1 is SGDLS, CDR2 YYNGEE, per germline. The CDR3 region is CASSPLGLPSTDTQYF. CDR3 in DNA: TGTGCCAGCAGCCCTTTGGGCCTACCTAGCACAGATACGCAGTATTTT.

V is TRBV7-9 and J is TRBJ1-2; D is possibly TRBD1 (6 bases). V was trimmed by 1 base and J by 2 bases, leaving 11 bases between them. This CDR3 contains 15 residues. Per the germline V gene, CDR1 is SEHNR and CDR2 is FQNEAQ (reference sequence). In DNA, the CDR3 is TGTGCCAGCAGCTTAGTAGGGGGACAAAACTATGGCTACACCTTC. This gives the protein CASSLVGGQNYGYTF.

This chain's CDR3 is CASSQDFASWETQYF. The DNA for the CDR3 is TGCGCCAGCAGCCAAGATTTTGCTAGCTGGGAGACCCAGTACTTC. The rearrangement joins TRBV4-3 to TRBJ2-5; D might be TRBD2 (5 bases). CDR1 LGHNA and CDR2 YSLEER come from the germline V gene. This CDR3 is built from 15 residues. V was pared by 0 bases and J by 5 bases, with 13 bases between.

The chain recombines TRBV10-1 with TRBJ1-3; D gene unclear. V was cut by 3 bases and J by 0 bases, with 9 bases left in between. Germline values: CDR1 WNHNN, CDR2 SYGVQD (reference sequence). This CDR3 is built from 15 residues. DNA for the CDR3: TGCGCCAGCAGTGACCGCGGAAACTCTGGAAACACCATATATTTT. Its protein product is CASSDRGNSGNTIYF.